A selection of T cell receptor beta chains follows, all from one sample in a study of blood T cell repertoires in COVID-19. Profiled with immunoSEQ multiplex PCR; TCRdb holds only in-frame clones, not every one. The repertoire holds some 100,000 clones, with about 88% as singletons. Sequences were obtained from peripheral blood. The receptors stem from a man aged 25 to 40 in a cohort sampled during active COVID-19. CDR3s include the opening cysteine and the closing phenylalanine or tryptophan. D genes are given only for firm matches. Clone size is shown for a subset of rows, as once, few, many or a class of expanded clone.

CDR3 protein | CDR3 DNA | V gene | clone size | D gene | J gene
CASSPVGGANTGELFF | TGTGCCAGCAGCCCAGTGGGGGGGGCGAACACCGGGGAGCTGTTTTTT | TRBV13 | NA | TRBD2 | TRBJ2-2
CASSPSGGIYSNQPQHF | TGTGCCAGCAGCCCAAGCGGGGGCATTTATAGCAATCAGCCCCAGCATTTT | TRBV3-1/TRBV3-2 | NA | NA | TRBJ1-5
CAWSVLVNTGELFF | TGTGCCTGGAGTGTACTGGTGAACACCGGGGAGCTGTTTTTT | TRBV30 | NA | NA | TRBJ2-2
CASSLASGGDYGYTF | TGTGCCAGCAGCCTAGCGTCAGGGGGCGACTATGGCTACACCTTC | TRBV7-8 | NA | TRBD1 | TRBJ1-2
CASSSPGAGYGYTF | TGTGCCAGCAGTTCCCCAGGGGCTGGCTATGGCTACACCTTC | TRBV6-5 | NA | NA | TRBJ1-2
CASSLVGQPQHF | TGTGCCAGCAGCTTGGTCGGTCAGCCCCAGCATTTT | TRBV5-6 | few | NA | TRBJ1-5
CASRLVGRKVGNQPQHF | TGTGCAAGTCGCTTAGTAGGGAGGAAAGTAGGCAATCAGCCCCAGCATTTT | TRBV12-2 | NA | NA | TRBJ1-5
CASSFGGKEAETQYF | TGCGCCAGCAGCTTTGGGGGGAAGGAGGCGGAGACCCAGTACTTC | TRBV5-1 | once | NA | TRBJ2-5
CASSPDIGVNNQPQHF | TGTGCCAGCTCACCAGATATAGGGGTTAACAATCAGCCCCAGCATTTT | TRBV18 | NA | NA | TRBJ1-5
CASSPPPGRETQYF | TGTGCCAGCTCACCACCCCCCGGGAGGGAGACCCAGTACTTC | TRBV18 | few | TRBD2 | TRBJ2-5
CASSLASKGSGVDEQFF | TGTGCCAGCAGCTTGGCGAGTAAGGGGTCGGGAGTCGATGAGCAGTTCTTC | TRBV5-4 | NA | NA | TRBJ2-1
CASTLDRPQETQYF | TGTGCCAGCACCTTGGACAGGCCCCAAGAGACCCAGTACTTC | TRBV5-4 | NA | TRBD1 | TRBJ2-5
CASSLRAGASTDTQYF | TGTGCCAGCAGCCTCCGAGCGGGGGCTTCGACAGATACGCAGTATTTT | TRBV3-1/TRBV3-2 | NA | TRBD2 | TRBJ2-3
CASSRIDRANTEAFF | TGCGCCAGCAGCCGGATAGACAGGGCGAACACTGAAGCTTTCTTT | TRBV4-1 | NA | TRBD1 | TRBJ1-1
CASSLGQRYNEQFF | TGTGCCAGCAGCTTAGGACAGCGGTACAATGAGCAGTTCTTC | TRBV5-5 | NA | NA | TRBJ2-1
CASSLKSGYNSPLHF | TGTGCCAGCAGCTTGAAGAGCGGTTATAATTCACCCCTCCACTTT | TRBV5-8 | NA | NA | TRBJ1-6
CASSPETGGGEKLFF | TGTGCCAGCAGCCCAGAGACAGGGGGCGGTGAAAAACTGTTTTTT | TRBV28 | once | TRBD1 | TRBJ1-4
CASSPQGAPGANVLTF | TGTGCCAGCTCACCACAGGGGGCGCCTGGGGCCAACGTCCTGACTTTC | TRBV18 | NA | TRBD1 | TRBJ2-6
CASSQDYGQGPDTQYF | TGTGCCAGCAGCCAAGATTATGGACAGGGACCAGATACGCAGTATTTT | TRBV3-1/TRBV3-2 | NA | TRBD1 | TRBJ2-3
CSVYRSGLLNGYTF | TGCAGCGTCTATCGCTCTGGACTTCTCAATGGCTACACCTTC | TRBV29-1 | NA | NA | TRBJ1-2
CASSYRGQGPYEQYF | TGTGCCAGCAGTTACCGTGGCCAGGGCCCCTACGAGCAGTACTTC | TRBV6-5 | NA | NA | TRBJ2-7
CASDRRSYEQYF | TGTGCCTCGGACCGGAGGTCCTACGAGCAGTACTTC | TRBV30 | NA | NA | TRBJ2-7
CASRKRTGMNTEAFF | TGTGCCAGCAGGAAAAGGACAGGGATGAACACTGAAGCTTTCTTT | TRBV6-5 | NA | TRBD1 | TRBJ1-1
CASKALTGDGYTF | TGTGCCAGCAAGGCTTTAACAGGGGACGGCTACACCTTC | TRBV27 | NA | TRBD1 | TRBJ1-2
CASSQGQGGNQPQHF | TGTGCCAGCAGCCAGGGACAGGGCGGCAATCAGCCCCAGCATTTT | TRBV11-2 | few | TRBD1 | TRBJ1-5
CASSLAFGGGYQETQYF | TGTGCCAGCAGCTTAGCGTTCGGGGGGGGGTACCAAGAGACCCAGTACTTC | TRBV7-6 | NA | TRBD2 | TRBJ2-5
CSVGGLAGAETQYF | TGCAGCGTTGGGGGACTAGCGGGGGCGGAGACCCAGTACTTC | TRBV29-1 | NA | TRBD2 | TRBJ2-5
CAISDRSARQPSSGNTIYF | TGTGCCATCAGTGATAGGTCCGCTAGGCAACCGTCCTCTGGAAACACCATATATTTT | TRBV10-3 | NA | NA | TRBJ1-3
CASSQGRGGLDTQYF | TGTGCCAGCAGCCAAGGGCGGGGGGGCCTAGATACGCAGTATTTT | TRBV3-1/TRBV3-2 | NA | TRBD2 | TRBJ2-3